This T cell receptor beta chain was profiled in a study of blood T cell repertoires in COVID-19. Study-level information: COVID-19 samples, acute and convalescent, were from the United States, Italy and Spain. T cells, B-cell-depleted T cells, or PBMCs provided the cDNA or gDNA that served as material.

Profiling relied on immunoSEQ multiplex PCR, and the TCRdb table lists in-frame clones only, not all of them. The data show about 160,000 clones, around 89% seen once. This sequence was found in a man aged 55 to 70 with acute or convalescent COVID-19. What was sequenced was peripheral blood.

The CDR3 spells CASSQATGGTSYEQYF. The DNA for the CDR3 is TGCGCCAGCAGCCAAGCGACAGGGGGGACTAGCTACGAGCAGTACTTC. The genes are TRBV4-3 and TRBJ2-7; maybe TRBD1 (9 bases). Germline V CDR1 and CDR2: LGHNA, YSLEER. V gave up 1 base and J gave up 3 bases, with 16 bases separating them. CDR3 size: 16 residues.